This is a list of T cell receptor beta chains from one sample in a study of shared clonotypes between healthy human individuals. TCRdb's table, derived via immunoSEQ multiplex PCR, lists solely in-frame clones and lacks some. Of 950,000 to 1,300,000 clones listed, around 76% are singletons. The sample comprised memory CD4+ T cells sorted from blood. These receptors were taken from a man younger than 30 in good health. Each CDR3 is given without its conserved first and last residue. Each record gives: clone size, V gene, CDR3 protein. Part of the rows lack a size; the others show once, few, many or a class for expanded clones.

NA	TRBV6-1	ASSGFSGGNSYNEQF
NA	TRBV5-1	ASSFGLNQETQY
NA	TRBV6-6	ASSFGTRAYEQY
NA	TRBV7-9	ASSLEGTRNEKLF
NA	TRBV29-1	SVDATGRGEGYT
few	TRBV21-1	GGSIIYT
once	TRBV14	ASSGKRRLDQETQY
NA	TRBV19	ASSVIGDYRQPQH
NA	TRBV5-1	ASSREDRGRFNSPLH
NA	TRBV5-1	ASSLAWGQGAWEQF
NA	TRBV28	ASSLSGGQLGTEAF
NA	TRBV18	ASSISGTDNNYGYT
few	TRBV19	ASSLAQGGQPQH
NA	TRBV28	ASSLGTNEQY
NA	TRBV11-3	ASSLDRLGARPYNSPLH
NA	TRBV18	ASSPFGQGADTQY
NA	TRBV30	AWSGPGDTQY
few	TRBV6-5	ASRSAGGSTEAF
NA	TRBV30	AWSVRGEKLF
NA	TRBV5-1	ASTEGTSNYGYT
NA	TRBV6-5	ASARGDAEAF
NA	TRBV6-5	ASSYSWGTTDTQY
NA	TRBV2	ASSGMETQY
NA	TRBV7-2	ASSPGLAGVMQF
NA	TRBV10-3	AISDTPGLAGGSDTQY
NA	TRBV27	ASSLRGSYGYT
NA	TRBV2	ASSARGRGDGYT
NA	TRBV29-1	STGSSYEQY
NA	TRBV4-1	ASSQGGFLSTDTQY
NA	TRBV15	ATSSTQGIGTEAF
once	TRBV6-5	ASSYTGTGVYGYT
NA	TRBV4-1	ASRGSGNEQF
NA	TRBV12-5	ASGLVVKGGHFQPQH
many	TRBV19	ASRWTGLNTEAF
NA	TRBV6-6	ASSYASGRNYEQY
NA	TRBV18	ASSPGGPEVSPLH
NA	TRBV7-2	ASIPWRGAYEQY
NA	TRBV19	ASSRFQSWGEQY
NA	TRBV7-8	ASSLARWDRATYEQY
NA	TRBV6-1	ASMSGQAEKLF
NA	TRBV29-1	STQEVGDTQY
NA	TRBV7-2	ASSSPTRGTGNMNTEAF
NA	TRBV7-9	ASSLASGAVTDTQY
once	TRBV5-6	ASSFGLAEYNEQF
NA	TRBV20-1	SAWGLNEQF
few	TRBV14	ASSQRTGTGNSPLH
NA	TRBV7-9	ASSSGQGERELF
NA	TRBV7-2	ASSLWEDGYT
NA	TRBV10-1	ASQTETNTGELF
NA	TRBV19	ASSMGTSGRVETQY
NA	TRBV5-1	ASSLGSGANVLT
once	TRBV5-8	ASSVFKYGYT